The 24 T cell receptor beta chains below all came from one sample that was sequenced in a study of T cells after yellow fever vaccination. One entry per CDR3 protein results from TCRdb running MiXCR on the 5' RACE reads. The data show about 340,000 distinct CDR3 sequences, with 8.7% seen just once and around 17% held by the top ten. Source: PBMCs, taken on the day of the first yellow fever vaccination. These receptors were taken from a young man who received the YFV17D yellow fever vaccine.

This clonotype was seen ten or more times. The CDR3 loop reads CASSPPGRLNTEAFF. As DNA, the CDR3 is TGTGCCAGCAGTCCTCCGGGACGTCTGAACACTGAAGCTTTCTTT. This chain connects TRBV6-1 to TRBJ1-1, with TRBD1 as a possible D gene (5 bases). The CDR3 spans 15 residues. CDR1 MNHNS and CDR2 SASEGT come from the germline V gene. V lost 5 bases, J lost 0 bases, and 13 bases lay in between.

A remark on this clonotype: A much larger clone lies a single base off, so this may be a read error. V gene TRBV12-3 or TRBV12-4 combines with J gene TRBJ1-3, with no clear D. There are 14 residues in the CDR3. CDR3 in amino acids: CTSSLWSSGNTIYF. CDR3 coding DNA: TGTACCAGCAGTTTATGGAGCTCTGGAAACACCATATATTTT.

The chain is built from TRBV4-2 and TRBJ2-2, with 13 nucleotides matching TRBD2. The ends lost 4 bases at V and 4 bases at J; junction bases unmatched: 9. CDR1 and CDR2 (germline): LGHNA, YNFKEQ. The CDR3 totals 18 residues. The CDR3 DNA follows: TGTGCCAGCAGCCTCGGACTAGCGGGGGTAACATTCACCGGGGAGCTGTTTTTT. This encodes CASSLGLAGVTFTGELFF.

This clonotype was detected ten times or more. The V gene is TRBV7-8, the J gene TRBJ2-6, with 9 bases identical to TRBD1. Germline V gives CDR1 SGHVS, CDR2 FQNEAQ. The ends lost 1 base at V and 4 bases at J; junction bases unmatched: 11. The CDR3 contains 19 residues. DNA for the CDR3: TGTGCCAGCAGCTTAGAGACAGGGGGAATTTGGCTAGGGGCCAACGTCCTGACTTTC. It yields the protein CASSLETGGIWLGANVLTF. Combining the CDR3 with reference TRBV7-8 and TRBJ2-6 gives the whole variable domain GAGVSQSPRYKVAKRGQDVALRCDPISGHVSLFWYQQALGQGPEFLTYFQNEAQLDKSGLPSDRFFAERPEGSVSTLKIQRTQQEDSAVYLCASSLETGGIWLGANVLTFGAGSRLTVL.

V is TRBV7-2 and J is TRBJ2-3; 8 bases line up with TRBD2. The CDR3 contains 17 residues. J lost 2 bases, V lost 6 bases, and 13 bases had no gene match. Germline CDR1 reads SGHTA; CDR2 reads FQGNSA. The CDR3 is CASRGLAGPSHTDTQYF. CDR3 in DNA: TGTGCCAGCAGAGGGCTAGCGGGTCCGTCACACACAGATACGCAGTATTTT.

The chain links TRBV6-2 or TRBV6-3 to TRBJ2-5; no clear D. Germline V gene lookup returns CDR1 MNHEY and CDR2 SVGEGT. The CDR3 consists of 12 residues. The V end lost 0 bases, the J end lost 1 base, and 0 bases lay between the germline ends. CDR3 in DNA: TGTGCCAGCAGTTACTCCCAAGAGACCCAGTACTTC. This gives the protein CASSYSQETQYF.

The V call is TRBV15, the J call TRBJ2-4, with 8 bases identical to TRBD1. The CDR3 length is 18 residues. J lost 0 bases, V lost 5 bases, and 12 bases had no gene match. Germline values: CDR1 LNHNV, CDR2 YYDKDF (reference sequence). The CDR3 here is CATSREGQGQLAKNIQYF. CDR3 bases: TGTGCCACCAGCCGGGAAGGACAGGGACAATTAGCCAAAAACATTCAGTACTTC.

This clonotype came up a few times. V and J are TRBV6-1 and TRBJ2-7, with D uncertain. With 7 bases removed from V and 4 bases from J, the gap between germline ends came to 11 bases. The CDR3 is 12 amino acids. CDR1 and CDR2 (germline): MNHNS, SASEGT. The CDR3 here is CASISQKYEQYV. The CDR3 DNA reads TGTGCCAGCATATCACAGAAGTACGAGCAGTACGTC.

This clonotype was seen a handful of times. The genes are TRBV6-5 and TRBJ1-2; the match to TRBD1 covers 7 bases. Germline V gives CDR1 MNHEY, CDR2 SVGAGI. The CDR3 loop spans 14 amino acids. Unmatched junction bases numbered 8, after V lost 2 bases and J lost 8 bases. The CDR3 nucleotides read TGTGCCAGCAGTTACCAACAGGGGAAACAAGGCTACACCTTC. Protein: CASSYQQGKQGYTF.

At least ten counts were recorded for this clonotype. The V gene is TRBV7-2, the J gene TRBJ2-2, with a weak D call TRBD1 (5 bases). With 3 bases removed from V and 0 bases from J, the gap between germline ends came to 8 bases. CDR1 is SGHTA, CDR2 FQGNSA, per germline. CDR3 length: 15 amino acids. The DNA for the CDR3 is TGTGCCAGCAGCTTCCCGACAGCGAACACCGGGGAGCTGTTTTTT. Its translation is CASSFPTANTGELFF.

This clonotype was recorded many times. This chain connects TRBV6-5 to TRBJ2-4; D gene uncertain. Trimming shortened V by 4 bases and J by 0 bases, and 10 bases separated the two germline ends. The CDR3 covers 15 residues. CDR1 and CDR2 (germline): MNHEY, SVGAGI. DNA of the CDR3: TGTGCCAGCAGTTCCCGTACAGTAGCCAAAAACATTCAGTACTTC. Translation: CASSSRTVAKNIQYF.

The rearrangement links TRBV7-7 to TRBJ2-5; D is uncertain. Germline-derived CDR1 and CDR2 are SSHAT and FNYEAQ (reference sequence). The CDR3 has 14 amino acids. Trimming shortened V by 5 bases and J by 4 bases, and 14 bases separated the two germline ends. The CDR3 region is CASSPEWASETQYF. DNA for the CDR3: TGTGCCAGCAGCCCCGAATGGGCCTCAGAGACCCAGTACTTC.

This clonotype has only a few counts. The chain employs TRBV4-1 and TRBJ2-6, with D unclear. Deletions cut 0 bases from V and 0 bases from J, with 21 bases between. Germline V gives CDR1 MGHRA, CDR2 YSYEKL. The CDR3 extends over 21 amino acids. CDR3 amino acids: CASSQDRLAVERSSGANVLTF. CDR3 bases: TGCGCCAGCAGCCAAGATCGTCTGGCAGTAGAAAGGAGCTCTGGGGCCAACGTCCTGACTTTC.

Concerning this clonotype itself: A read error may produce the germline difference seen at one junction end. This chain uses TRBV3-1 with TRBJ2-1; TRBD2 agrees at 7 bases. The CDR3 runs 15 residues. Germline CDR1 LGHDT, CDR2 YNNKEL (reference sequence). Written as DNA, the CDR3 is TGTGCCTGCAGCCAAGGGGCGGGGGAGTACAATGAGCAGTTCTTC. It translates to CACSQGAGEYNEQFF.

For this clonotype: A much larger clone sits a single nucleotide away, making a read error possible. The chain links TRBV12-3 or TRBV12-4 to TRBJ2-1; 11 bases agree with TRBD2. Trimming took 5 bases from V and 7 from J; bases not matched to a gene: 10. This CDR3 spans 16 amino acids. CDR3 protein: CASSPIAGGFQNEQFF. The CDR3 DNA is TGTGCCAGCAGTCCTATAGCGGGGGGGTTTCAGAATGAGCAGTTCTTC.

This sequence joins TRBV28 and TRBJ2-1; 9 bases line up with TRBD2. J lost 7 bases, V lost 1 base, and 11 bases had no gene match. Germline-derived CDR1 and CDR2 are MDHEN and SYDVKM. The CDR3 is made up of 17 amino acids. CDR3 region: CASSLYPRAGGYNEQFF. In DNA form, the CDR3 reads TGTGCCAGCAGTTTATACCCCCGGGCGGGGGGGTATAATGAGCAGTTCTTC.

This clonotype has a count of ten or more. V is TRBV12-3 or TRBV12-4 and J is TRBJ1-1; D uncertain. V was pared by 7 bases and J by 2 bases, with 11 bases between. The CDR3 runs 13 residues. The CDR3 region is CASIRATNTEAFF. CDR3 in DNA: TGTGCCAGCATCCGGGCCACCAACACTGAAGCTTTCTTT.

V and J are TRBV4-2 and TRBJ2-3; 7 nucleotides line up with TRBD2. Per germline, CDR1 LGHNA and CDR2 YNFKEQ. CDR3 size: 16 residues. The V and J ends lost 0 bases and 5 bases, in that order; junction bases with no gene match: 8. The CDR3 nucleotides read TGTGCCAGCAGCCAAGAAAGGGCGGGGGTAGGAGATACGCAGTATTTT. This translates into CASSQERAGVGDTQYF.

This clonotype turned up a few times. This rearrangement joins TRBV5-1 to TRBJ1-1; perhaps TRBD1 as D (5 bases). CDR1 is SGHRS and CDR2 is YFSETQ in the germline V gene. The CDR3 extends over 17 amino acids. The V and J ends lost 0 bases and 3 bases respectively, with 18 bases between them. The CDR3 bases are TGCGCCAGCAGCTTGGTTGGCCTCCTTCGAGGGGACACTGAAGCTTTCTTT. Its translation is CASSLVGLLRGDTEAFF. Looking up the rest from reference TRBV5-1 and TRBJ1-1 gives the full variable domain: KAGVTQTPRYLIKTRGQQVTLSCSPISGHRSVSWYQQTPGQGLQFLFEYFSETQRNKGNFPGRFSGRQFSNSRSEMNVSTLELGDSALYLCASSLVGLLRGDTEAFFGQGTRLTVV.

This clonotype has more than one count but fewer than ten. The chain couples TRBV5-1 to TRBJ1-4, with TRBD1 matching over 10 bases. Germline trimming cut 3 bases from V and 3 bases from J; bases unmatched to any gene: 8. CDR3 length: 17 amino acids. In germline, CDR1 is SGHRS, CDR2 YFSETQ. The CDR3 here is CASSSTRQGAPNEKLFF. In nucleotides, the CDR3 is TGCGCCAGCAGCTCCACAAGACAGGGGGCGCCTAATGAAAAACTGTTTTTT.

The rearrangement links TRBV5-4 to TRBJ1-3; tentative D call: TRBD1 (5 bases). The V gene's germline CDR1 is SGHNT and CDR2 YYREEE (reference sequence). V was pared by 0 bases and J by 0 bases, with 16 bases between. This CDR3 is 18 amino acids long. The CDR3 DNA follows: TGTGCCAGCAGCTTGGGTGGTGGGGGGTCAAGCTCTGGAAACACCATATATTTT. Its protein product is CASSLGGGGSSSGNTIYF.

The rearrangement joins TRBV11-1 to TRBJ1-4; D ambiguous. Per germline, CDR1 SGHAT and CDR2 FQDESV (reference sequence). This CDR3 comprises 13 residues. V gave up 1 base and J gave up 8 bases, with 8 bases separating them. The CDR3 loop is CASSLDPKEKLFF. The DNA for the CDR3 is TGTGCCAGCAGCTTAGACCCGAAGGAAAAACTGTTTTTT.

The chain combines TRBV18 with TRBJ2-3; 7 bases are a match to TRBD1. Losses at the gene ends were 3 bases for V and 5 bases for J; bases not matched to a gene: 5. CDR3 size: 14 residues. Per germline, CDR1 KGHSH and CDR2 LQKENI. CDR3 in amino acids: CASSPETGVDTQYF. The CDR3 DNA sequence: TGTGCCAGCTCACCCGAAACAGGGGTAGATACGCAGTATTTT.

CDR3 bases: TGTGCCAGCAGTGGAGACAGTGCTGAAGCTTTCTTT. The encoded protein is CASSGDSAEAFF. The V gene is TRBV9, the J gene TRBJ1-1, with a tentative D call TRBD1 (5 bases). The CDR3 length is 12 residues. V was trimmed by 5 bases and J by 6 bases, leaving 11 bases between them. CDR1 is SGDLS and CDR2 is YYNGEE in the germline V gene.